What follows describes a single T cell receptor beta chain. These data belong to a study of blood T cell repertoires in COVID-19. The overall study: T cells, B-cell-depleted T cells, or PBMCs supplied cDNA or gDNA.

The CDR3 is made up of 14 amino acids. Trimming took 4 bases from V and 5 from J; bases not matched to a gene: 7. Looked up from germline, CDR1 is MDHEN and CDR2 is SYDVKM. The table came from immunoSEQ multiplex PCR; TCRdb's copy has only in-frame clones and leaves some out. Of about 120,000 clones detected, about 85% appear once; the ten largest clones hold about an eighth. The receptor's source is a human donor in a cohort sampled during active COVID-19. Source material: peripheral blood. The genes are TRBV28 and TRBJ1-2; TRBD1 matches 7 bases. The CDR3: CASSSQDRFYGYTF. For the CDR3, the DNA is TGTGCCAGCAGTTCCCAGGACAGGTTTTATGGCTACACCTTC.